This TCR beta chain was found in a study of blood T cells in healthy people across ages. With V trimmed by 6 bases and J by 5 bases, 5 bases remained unmatched. The CDR3 contains 15 residues. The germline V gene encodes CDR1 MNHNY and CDR2 SVGAGI (reference sequence). PCR was performed a second time for about 6 to 12 cycles using a sample-barcoded 5' primer and a J-beta primer mix. TCRdb processed the 5' RACE reads anew with MiXCR; each CDR3 protein has one entry. This table holds about 930,000 distinct CDR3 sequences, 25% to 35% found once. The same data also went into a second study, on T cells of mothers and their children. That report adds: Primer M1S, used in the second PCR, introduced sample barcodes and 2-4 random nucleotides. In both related and unrelated pairs, TCR recombination output is shaped similarly by thymic selection.

The chain couples TRBV6-6 to TRBJ2-3, with 13 bases aligning to TRBD2. The clonotype originates from a middle-aged woman in good health. The sample was blood. CDR3 loop: CASRGTSGKLDTQYF. The CDR3 nucleotides are TGTGCCAGCAGGGGGACTAGCGGGAAACTAGATACGCAGTATTTT.